These T cell receptor beta chains were read from a single sample in a study of T cells after yellow fever vaccination. TCRdb re-called the 5' RACE reads through MiXCR, storing one row per CDR3 protein. The table shows some 320,000 distinct CDR3 sequences, with 7.5% to 9% occurring only once. The specimen comprised CD4+ T cells sorted from PBMCs, sampled 5 days after the yellow fever booster vaccination. These receptors all stem from a man aged 18 to 29 who received the YFV17D yellow fever vaccine. CDR3s include the opening cysteine and the closing phenylalanine or tryptophan. The order of the fields is J gene, D gene, clone size, V gene, CDR3 protein, CDR3 DNA. The D gene is left open where the match is weak. Only part of the rows carry a size: once, few, many, or a class if the clone is expanded.

j_gene: TRBJ2-6; d_gene: .; abundance: few; v_gene: TRBV19; CDR3aa: CASSMVSGANVLTF; CDR3nt: TGTGCCAGTAGTATGGTCTCTGGGGCCAACGTCCTGACTTTC
j_gene: TRBJ2-3; d_gene: TRBD2; abundance: .; v_gene: TRBV12-3/TRBV12-4; CDR3aa: CASSPGGAGLGTDTQYF; CDR3nt: TGTGCCAGCAGTCCAGGCGGAGCGGGACTAGGCACAGATACGCAGTATTTT
j_gene: TRBJ2-2; d_gene: .; abundance: few; v_gene: TRBV5-1; CDR3aa: CASSLGQTGELFF; CDR3nt: TGCGCCAGCAGCTTGGGGCAGACCGGGGAGCTGTTTTTT
j_gene: TRBJ1-3; d_gene: .; abundance: many; v_gene: TRBV4-2; CDR3aa: CASSQGHRNTIYF; CDR3nt: TGTGCCAGCAGCCAGGGACATCGAAACACCATATATTTT
j_gene: TRBJ2-7; d_gene: .; abundance: many; v_gene: TRBV7-9; CDR3aa: CASSFGRGDVYEQYF; CDR3nt: TGTGCCAGCAGCTTCGGACGGGGAGATGTGTACGAGCAGTACTTC
j_gene: TRBJ2-7; d_gene: TRBD1; abundance: few; v_gene: TRBV6-2/TRBV6-3; CDR3aa: CASSDRVEQYF; CDR3nt: TGTGCCAGCAGTGACAGGGTCGAGCAGTACTTC
j_gene: TRBJ2-3; d_gene: TRBD1; abundance: few; v_gene: TRBV20-1; CDR3aa: CSAVSTGGSTDTQYF; CDR3nt: TGCAGTGCAGTAAGCACAGGGGGCTCAACAGATACGCAGTATTTT
j_gene: TRBJ2-5; d_gene: TRBD1; abundance: few; v_gene: TRBV5-1; CDR3aa: CASSATGGQETQYF; CDR3nt: TGCGCCAGCAGCGCCACAGGGGGGCAAGAGACCCAGTACTTC
j_gene: TRBJ2-1; d_gene: TRBD1; abundance: .; v_gene: TRBV7-9; CDR3aa: CASTKKVGQGPNEQFF; CDR3nt: TGTGCCAGCACTAAAAAAGTGGGACAGGGGCCCAATGAGCAGTTCTTC
j_gene: TRBJ1-5; d_gene: .; abundance: .; v_gene: TRBV20-1; CDR3aa: CSAAGRPQHF; CDR3nt: TGCAGTGCTGCCGGGCGGCCCCAGCATTTT
j_gene: TRBJ1-1; d_gene: .; abundance: few; v_gene: TRBV20-1; CDR3aa: CSARGGHRQLEAFF; CDR3nt: TGCAGTGCTAGAGGGGGACACCGCCAATTGGAAGCTTTCTTT
j_gene: TRBJ2-2; d_gene: .; abundance: many; v_gene: TRBV7-2; CDR3aa: CASIPTGELFF; CDR3nt: TGTGCCAGCATCCCGACCGGGGAGCTGTTTTTT
j_gene: TRBJ1-5; d_gene: .; abundance: few; v_gene: TRBV5-1; CDR3aa: CASRVGGLSNQPQHF; CDR3nt: TGCGCCAGCAGAGTCGGGGGCCTTAGCAATCAGCCCCAGCATTTT
j_gene: TRBJ2-3; d_gene: .; abundance: .; v_gene: TRBV4-3; CDR3aa: CASSQDTGLTDTQYF; CDR3nt: TGCGCCAGCAGCCAAGATACGGGGTTAACAGATACGCAGTATTTT
j_gene: TRBJ1-1; d_gene: .; abundance: .; v_gene: TRBV30; CDR3aa: CAWEGSLGTEAFF; CDR3nt: TGTGCCTGGGAGGGTTCCCTGGGGACTGAAGCTTTCTTT
j_gene: TRBJ1-1; d_gene: .; abundance: many; v_gene: TRBV12-3/TRBV12-4; CDR3aa: CASSLALGNTEAFF; CDR3nt: TGTGCCAGCAGTTTAGCTCTCGGGAACACTGAAGCTTTCTTT
j_gene: TRBJ2-7; d_gene: .; abundance: .; v_gene: TRBV30; CDR3aa: CAWSIQRPYEQYF; CDR3nt: TGTGCCTGGAGTATACAGCGCCCCTACGAGCAGTACTTC
j_gene: TRBJ2-5; d_gene: TRBD2; abundance: many; v_gene: TRBV4-3; CDR3aa: CASSHLPRASGETQYF; CDR3nt: TGCGCCAGCAGCCACCTCCCCCGGGCTAGCGGAGAGACCCAGTACTTC
j_gene: TRBJ1-4; d_gene: .; abundance: few; v_gene: TRBV7-2; CDR3aa: CASSLSYRVPAKLFF; CDR3nt: TGTGCCAGCAGCTTAAGTTACAGGGTCCCTGCCAAACTGTTTTTT
j_gene: TRBJ2-5; d_gene: .; abundance: few; v_gene: TRBV12-5; CDR3aa: CASTEADQETQYF; CDR3nt: TGTGCTAGTACAGAAGCGGATCAAGAGACCCAGTACTTC
j_gene: TRBJ2-1; d_gene: TRBD2; abundance: few; v_gene: TRBV7-9; CDR3aa: CASSLYSGGTNEQFF; CDR3nt: TGTGCCAGCAGCTTATATAGCGGGGGGACGAATGAGCAGTTCTTC
j_gene: TRBJ2-3; d_gene: .; abundance: few; v_gene: TRBV5-1; CDR3aa: CASSLDVQDTQYF; CDR3nt: TGCGCCAGCAGCTTGGACGTACAAGATACGCAGTATTTT
j_gene: TRBJ1-1; d_gene: .; abundance: .; v_gene: TRBV10-3; CDR3aa: CAIGEDTRYTEAFF; CDR3nt: TGTGCCATCGGGGAGGACACCCGGTACACTGAAGCTTTCTTT
j_gene: TRBJ2-6; d_gene: .; abundance: few; v_gene: TRBV6-5; CDR3aa: CATRPLRDSGANVLTF; CDR3nt: TGTGCCACCCGGCCTCTTCGGGACTCTGGGGCCAACGTCCTGACTTTC
j_gene: TRBJ2-5; d_gene: .; abundance: few; v_gene: TRBV20-1; CDR3aa: CSAEQGKQETQYF; CDR3nt: TGCAGTGCTGAACAGGGCAAGCAAGAGACCCAGTACTTC
j_gene: TRBJ2-7; d_gene: TRBD2; abundance: few; v_gene: TRBV20-1; CDR3aa: CSARVWASGGPSGEQYF; CDR3nt: TGCAGTGCTAGAGTTTGGGCTAGCGGGGGACCCTCAGGCGAGCAGTACTTC
j_gene: TRBJ1-4; d_gene: .; abundance: .; v_gene: TRBV4-1; CDR3aa: CASSHLEGGNEKLFF; CDR3nt: TGCGCCAGCAGCCACTTAGAGGGGGGGAATGAAAAACTGTTTTTT
j_gene: TRBJ2-1; d_gene: .; abundance: few; v_gene: TRBV14; CDR3aa: CASSGWRGPIHEQFF; CDR3nt: TGTGCCAGCAGCGGTTGGCGGGGGCCCATCCATGAGCAGTTCTTC
j_gene: TRBJ1-4; d_gene: .; abundance: few; v_gene: TRBV3-1; CDR3aa: CASSQADRGEKLFF; CDR3nt: TGTGCCAGCAGCCAAGCCGATCGGGGGGAAAAACTGTTTTTT
j_gene: TRBJ1-5; d_gene: .; abundance: .; v_gene: TRBV6-2/TRBV6-3; CDR3aa: CASRAYTDGNQPQHF; CDR3nt: TGTGCCAGCAGAGCCTACACGGACGGCAATCAGCCCCAGCATTTT
j_gene: TRBJ2-3; d_gene: .; abundance: few; v_gene: TRBV4-2; CDR3aa: CASSQGVSTRSDTQYF; CDR3nt: TGTGCCAGCAGCCAAGGGGTCTCGACTAGGTCAGATACGCAGTATTTT
j_gene: TRBJ1-1; d_gene: .; abundance: few; v_gene: TRBV7-9; CDR3aa: CASRNSYGETEAFF; CDR3nt: TGTGCCAGCAGAAATTCCTACGGGGAGACTGAAGCTTTCTTT
j_gene: TRBJ2-7; d_gene: TRBD1; abundance: few; v_gene: TRBV10-3; CDR3aa: CAISGRQGRDEQYF; CDR3nt: TGTGCCATCAGTGGCCGACAGGGCCGCGACGAGCAGTACTTC
j_gene: TRBJ1-6; d_gene: TRBD1; abundance: few; v_gene: TRBV12-3/TRBV12-4; CDR3aa: CASSLGGQGYSPLHF; CDR3nt: TGTGCCAGCAGTTTAGGCGGACAGGGGTATTCACCCCTCCACTTT
j_gene: TRBJ1-2; d_gene: .; abundance: .; v_gene: TRBV30; CDR3aa: CAWSVWLRGYTF; CDR3nt: TGTGCCTGGAGTGTATGGCTTCGGGGCTACACCTTC
j_gene: TRBJ1-4; d_gene: .; abundance: .; v_gene: TRBV18; CDR3aa: CASSKTREKLFF; CDR3nt: TGTGCCAGCTCCAAGACACGCGAAAAACTGTTTTTT
j_gene: TRBJ2-3; d_gene: TRBD2; abundance: .; v_gene: TRBV5-4; CDR3aa: CASSSASGGATTQYF; CDR3nt: TGTGCCAGCAGCTCGGCTAGCGGGGGGGCTACCACGCAGTATTTT
j_gene: TRBJ1-3; d_gene: .; abundance: few; v_gene: TRBV10-3; CDR3aa: CAIGGNTIYF; CDR3nt: TGTGCCATCGGTGGAAACACCATATATTTT
j_gene: TRBJ2-2; d_gene: TRBD1; abundance: .; v_gene: TRBV6-2/TRBV6-3; CDR3aa: CASISQGAGELFF; CDR3nt: TGTGCCAGCATCTCGCAGGGGGCCGGGGAGCTGTTTTTT
j_gene: TRBJ2-1; d_gene: .; abundance: few; v_gene: TRBV30; CDR3aa: CAWSVINNEQFF; CDR3nt: TGTGCCTGGAGTGTAATTAACAATGAGCAGTTCTTC
j_gene: TRBJ2-5; d_gene: .; abundance: few; v_gene: TRBV20-1; CDR3aa: CSAGDGPRETQYF; CDR3nt: TGCAGTGCGGGAGACGGGCCGAGGGAGACCCAGTACTTC
j_gene: TRBJ2-3; d_gene: .; abundance: .; v_gene: TRBV7-6; CDR3aa: CASSLEPLGDTQYF; CDR3nt: TGTGCCAGCAGCTTAGAACCGCTAGGAGATACGCAGTATTTT
j_gene: TRBJ2-3; d_gene: .; abundance: many; v_gene: TRBV12-3/TRBV12-4; CDR3aa: CASSTQGLRDTQYF; CDR3nt: TGTGCCAGCAGTACCCAGGGATTGAGGGATACGCAGTATTTT
j_gene: TRBJ1-1; d_gene: TRBD1; abundance: .; v_gene: TRBV3-1; CDR3aa: CASSQGGGQIKGEAFF; CDR3nt: TGTGCCAGCAGCCAAGGCGGGGGACAGATAAAAGGGGAAGCTTTCTTT
j_gene: TRBJ2-5; d_gene: .; abundance: many; v_gene: TRBV15; CDR3aa: CATSRALGPGTQYF; CDR3nt: TGTGCCACCAGCAGGGCGCTCGGCCCTGGAACCCAGTACTTC
j_gene: TRBJ1-2; d_gene: TRBD1; abundance: few; v_gene: TRBV5-1; CDR3aa: CASSNGQARYTF; CDR3nt: TGCGCCAGCAGCAACGGACAGGCTCGCTACACCTTC
j_gene: TRBJ2-1; d_gene: TRBD2; abundance: .; v_gene: TRBV20-1; CDR3aa: CSAVTSGGINEQFF; CDR3nt: TGCAGTGCAGTGACTAGCGGGGGGATAAATGAGCAGTTCTTC
j_gene: TRBJ2-3; d_gene: .; abundance: .; v_gene: TRBV4-1; CDR3aa: CASSQDWSGADTQYF; CDR3nt: TGCGCCAGCAGCCAAGATTGGTCAGGGGCAGATACGCAGTATTTT
j_gene: TRBJ1-3; d_gene: .; abundance: many; v_gene: TRBV4-3; CDR3aa: CASSQASSPVPRNTIYF; CDR3nt: TGCGCCAGCAGCCAAGCTTCATCCCCAGTTCCCCGAAACACCATATATTTT
j_gene: TRBJ2-5; d_gene: .; abundance: .; v_gene: TRBV7-2; CDR3aa: CASSSAVLRETQYF; CDR3nt: TGTGCCAGCAGTTCAGCCGTTCTGAGAGAGACCCAGTACTTC